This TCR beta chain was sequenced in a study of cytomegalovirus exposure and HLA in healthy donors. Notes on the study in general: Most TCR sequences were rare, but some public TCRs occurred in many donors.

About this clone itself: Its antigen is still unknown.

Only in-frame clones appear in the TCRdb table, and some are missing; sequencing was by immunoSEQ multiplex PCR. Here the sample spans over 250,000 clones, 65% to 90% being singletons. Sequencing used PBMCs. The sequence came from a woman aged 18-35 years in good health and CMV-seronegative.

Written as DNA, the CDR3 is TGTGCCAGTAGTGTCGCACAGGGGAGCGTCTATGGCTACACCTTC. Its protein is CASSVAQGSVYGYTF. The chain recombines TRBV19 with TRBJ1-2; 7 bases are a match to TRBD1. CDR1 is LNHDA, CDR2 SQIVND, per germline (reference sequence). The CDR3 has 15 amino acids. V lost 5 bases and J lost 4; bases outside the gene matches: 10.